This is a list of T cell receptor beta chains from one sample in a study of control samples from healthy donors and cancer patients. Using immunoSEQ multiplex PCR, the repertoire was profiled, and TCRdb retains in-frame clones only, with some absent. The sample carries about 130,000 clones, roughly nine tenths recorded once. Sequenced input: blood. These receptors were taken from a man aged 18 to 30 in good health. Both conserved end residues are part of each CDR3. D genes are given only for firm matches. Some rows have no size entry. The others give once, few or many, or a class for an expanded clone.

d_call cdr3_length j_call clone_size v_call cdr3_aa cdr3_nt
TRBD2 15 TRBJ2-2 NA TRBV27 CASSYILAGGGELFF TGTGCCAGCAGTTACATACTAGCGGGAGGTGGGGAGCTGTTTTTT
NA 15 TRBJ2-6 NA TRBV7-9 CASSPGTAGANVLTF TGTGCCAGCAGCCCGGGGACTGCTGGGGCCAACGTCCTGACTTTC
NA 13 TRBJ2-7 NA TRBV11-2 CASSWPGLYEQYF TGTGCCAGCAGTTGGCCGGGACTGTACGAGCAGTACTTC
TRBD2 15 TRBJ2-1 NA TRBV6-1 CASIRGGLAGNEQFF TGTGCCAGTATCCGTGGGGGACTAGCCGGCAATGAGCAGTTCTTC
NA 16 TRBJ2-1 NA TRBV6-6 CASSLSRIPKSNEQFF TGTGCCAGCAGTTTATCCCGGATTCCAAAATCCAATGAGCAGTTCTTC
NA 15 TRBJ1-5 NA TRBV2 CASSELTARNQPQHF TGTGCCAGCAGTGAACTGACGGCGCGCAATCAGCCCCAGCATTTT
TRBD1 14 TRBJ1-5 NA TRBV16 CASSLTGDIQPQHF TGTGCCAGCAGCCTAACAGGGGACATTCAGCCCCAGCATTTT
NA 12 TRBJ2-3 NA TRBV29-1 CSVEEGTHTQYF TGCAGCGTTGAAGAGGGTACCCATACGCAGTATTTT
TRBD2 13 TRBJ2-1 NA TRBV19 CASSFGRADEQFF TGTGCCAGTAGTTTCGGGAGGGCCGATGAGCAGTTCTTC
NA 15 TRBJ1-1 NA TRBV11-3 CASSLGTGRNTEAFF TGTGCCAGCAGCTTAGGTACAGGGAGGAACACTGAAGCTTTCTTT
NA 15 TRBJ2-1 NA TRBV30 CAWSVWTATYNEQFF TGTGCCTGGAGTGTTTGGACGGCGACCTACAATGAGCAGTTCTTC
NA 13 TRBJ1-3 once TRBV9 CASSEGHRNTIYF TGTGCCAGCAGCGAGGGACACAGAAACACCATATATTTT
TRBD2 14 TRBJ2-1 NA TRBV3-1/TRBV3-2 CASSFAGEANEQFF TGTGCCAGCAGTTTCGCGGGAGAAGCCAATGAGCAGTTCTTC
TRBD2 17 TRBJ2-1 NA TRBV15 CATSTESGSPEDNEQFF TGTGCCACCAGCACAGAAAGCGGGAGTCCCGAGGACAATGAGCAGTTCTTC
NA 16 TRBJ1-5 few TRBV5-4 CASSPSPGASNQPQHF TGTGCCAGCAGCCCTTCGCCAGGGGCCTCTAATCAGCCCCAGCATTTT